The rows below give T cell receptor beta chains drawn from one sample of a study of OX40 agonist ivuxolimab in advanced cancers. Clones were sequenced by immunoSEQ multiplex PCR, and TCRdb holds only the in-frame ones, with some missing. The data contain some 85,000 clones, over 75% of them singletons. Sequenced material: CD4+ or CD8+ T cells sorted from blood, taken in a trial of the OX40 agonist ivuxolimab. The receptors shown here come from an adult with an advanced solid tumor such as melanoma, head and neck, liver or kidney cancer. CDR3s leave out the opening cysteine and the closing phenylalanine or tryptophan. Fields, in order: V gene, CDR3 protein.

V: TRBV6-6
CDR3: ASSYGVAANSPLH

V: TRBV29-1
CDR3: SVGTGTGRNEQY

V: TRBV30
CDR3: AWSEGLAHGELF

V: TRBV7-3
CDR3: ASSLGLYNEQF

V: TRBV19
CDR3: ASSGTALFTGELF

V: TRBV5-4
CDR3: ASSGGTGGDYGYT

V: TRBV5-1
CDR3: ASSLWGQGPETQY

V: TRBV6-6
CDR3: ASSYTSGFGYT

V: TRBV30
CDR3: AWSPTQGWGGYT

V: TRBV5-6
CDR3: ASSWTGERRKLF

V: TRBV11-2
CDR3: ASSLGLAGAGGEQY

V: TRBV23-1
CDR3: ASSQDRVNSGNTIY